This TCR beta chain appears in the sequencing data of a study of technical replicates of blood from four donors (dated by TCRdb to 2017 to 2019). Library preparation employed the immunoSEQ multiplex PCR assay. TCRdb took over this immuneACCESS table, retaining in-frame rearrangements with V and J assigned. Such tables are incomplete; in checked studies, under half of the missing clones stem from an unresolved V gene, and the remainder is unexplained. In all, the sample holds fewer than 20,000 clones, and 82% of those were seen once. The ten largest clonotypes hold around a tenth of the sample. This clone turned up a few times. Its antigen is still unknown. The input lacks base qualities; no much larger clone sits a single base away. V is trimmed back by 7 bases and J by 5 bases, and the junction contains 10 bases that no gene match accounts for. The CDR3 has 14 amino acids, counting the end cysteine and phenylalanine. Left in the record is the CDR3 DNA by itself, 42 bases read in frame from the first base. From the germline V gene, CDR1 is MNHNS and CDR2 is SASEGT.

Sequenced material: PBMCs. The clonotype originates from a human donor in good health. Some clones in this sample may be carry-over from other donors' samples. The sequence links TRBV6-1 to TRBJ1-1, with TRBD1 identical over 7 junction bases. The CDR3 loop reads CASTFDREGTEAFF. The DNA reads as follows: TGTGCCAGCACCTTTGACAGGGAAGGGACTGAAGCTTTCTTT.